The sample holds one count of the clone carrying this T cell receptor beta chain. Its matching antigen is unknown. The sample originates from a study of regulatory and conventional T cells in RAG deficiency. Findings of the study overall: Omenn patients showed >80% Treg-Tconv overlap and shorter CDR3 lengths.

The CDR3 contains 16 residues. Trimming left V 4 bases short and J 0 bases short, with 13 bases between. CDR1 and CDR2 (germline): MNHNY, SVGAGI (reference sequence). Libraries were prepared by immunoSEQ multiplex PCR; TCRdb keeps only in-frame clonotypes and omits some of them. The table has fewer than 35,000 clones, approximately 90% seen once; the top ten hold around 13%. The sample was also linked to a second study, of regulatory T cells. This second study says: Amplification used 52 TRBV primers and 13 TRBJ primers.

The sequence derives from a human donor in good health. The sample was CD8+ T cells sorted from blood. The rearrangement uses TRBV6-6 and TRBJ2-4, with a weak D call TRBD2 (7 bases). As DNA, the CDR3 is TGTGCCAGCAGTTCCCGGGGGGCCGGAGCCAAAAACATTCAGTACTTC. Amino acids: CASSSRGAGAKNIQYF.